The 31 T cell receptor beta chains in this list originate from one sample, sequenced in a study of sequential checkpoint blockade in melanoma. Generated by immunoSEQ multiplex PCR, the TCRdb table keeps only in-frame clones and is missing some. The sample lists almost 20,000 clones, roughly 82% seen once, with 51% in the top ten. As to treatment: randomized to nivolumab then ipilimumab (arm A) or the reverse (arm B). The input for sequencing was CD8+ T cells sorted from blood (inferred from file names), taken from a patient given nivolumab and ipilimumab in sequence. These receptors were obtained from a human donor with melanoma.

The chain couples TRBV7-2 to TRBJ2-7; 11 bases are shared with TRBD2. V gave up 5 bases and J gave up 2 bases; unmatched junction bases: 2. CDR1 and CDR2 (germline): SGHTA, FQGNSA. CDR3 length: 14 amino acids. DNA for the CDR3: TGTGCCAGCAGCATGACTAGCGGGGCCTACGAGCAGTACTTC. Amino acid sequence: CASSMTSGAYEQYF.

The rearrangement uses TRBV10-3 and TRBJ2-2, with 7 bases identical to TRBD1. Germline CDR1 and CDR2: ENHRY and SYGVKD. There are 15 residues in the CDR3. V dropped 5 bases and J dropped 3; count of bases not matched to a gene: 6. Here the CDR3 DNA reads TGTGCCATCAGTAACAGGGGTATCGACACCGGGGAGCTGTTTTTT. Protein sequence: CAISNRGIDTGELFF.

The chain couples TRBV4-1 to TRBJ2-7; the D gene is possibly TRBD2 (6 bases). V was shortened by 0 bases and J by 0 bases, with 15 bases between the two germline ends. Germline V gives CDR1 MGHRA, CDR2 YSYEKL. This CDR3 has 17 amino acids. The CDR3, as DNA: TGCGCCAGCAGCCAAGAAACCACTAGCTTGAGCTCCTACGAGCAGTACTTC. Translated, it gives CASSQETTSLSSYEQYF.

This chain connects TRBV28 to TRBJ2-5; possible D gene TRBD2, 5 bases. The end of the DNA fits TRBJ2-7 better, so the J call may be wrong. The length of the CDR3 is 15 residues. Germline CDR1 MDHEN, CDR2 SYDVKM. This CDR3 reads CASSPGLYSSYEQYF. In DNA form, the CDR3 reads TGTGCCAGCAGTCCTGGACTCTATAGCTCCTACGAGCAGTACTTC.

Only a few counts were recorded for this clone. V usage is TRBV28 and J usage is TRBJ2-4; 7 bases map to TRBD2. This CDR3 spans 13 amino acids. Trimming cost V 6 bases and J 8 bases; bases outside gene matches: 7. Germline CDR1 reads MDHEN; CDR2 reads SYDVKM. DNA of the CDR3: TGTGCCAGCAGCGTTATGGGGGGGGACATTCAGTACTTC. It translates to CASSVMGGDIQYF.

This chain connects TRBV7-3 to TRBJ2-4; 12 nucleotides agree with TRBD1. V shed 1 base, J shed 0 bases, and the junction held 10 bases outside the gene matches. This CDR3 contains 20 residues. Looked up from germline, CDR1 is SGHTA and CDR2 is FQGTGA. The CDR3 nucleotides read TGTGCCAGCAGCTTAAGCGTTTTGAGGGACAGGGGGCTAGCCAAAAACATTCAGTACTTC. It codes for CASSLSVLRDRGLAKNIQYF.

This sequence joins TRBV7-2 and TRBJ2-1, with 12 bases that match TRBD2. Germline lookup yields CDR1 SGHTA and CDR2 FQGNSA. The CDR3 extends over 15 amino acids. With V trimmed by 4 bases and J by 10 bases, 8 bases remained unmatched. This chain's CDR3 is CASSSLAGGRGEQFF. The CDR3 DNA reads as TGTGCCAGCAGCTCTCTAGCGGGGGGGCGAGGGGAGCAGTTCTTC.

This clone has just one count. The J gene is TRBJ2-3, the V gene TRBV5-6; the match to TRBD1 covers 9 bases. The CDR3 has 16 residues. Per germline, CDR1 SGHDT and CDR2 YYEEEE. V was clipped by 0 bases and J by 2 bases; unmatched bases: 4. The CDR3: CASSLEGQGPTDTQYF. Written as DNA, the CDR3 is TGTGCCAGCAGCTTGGAGGGACAGGGACCCACAGATACGCAGTATTTT.

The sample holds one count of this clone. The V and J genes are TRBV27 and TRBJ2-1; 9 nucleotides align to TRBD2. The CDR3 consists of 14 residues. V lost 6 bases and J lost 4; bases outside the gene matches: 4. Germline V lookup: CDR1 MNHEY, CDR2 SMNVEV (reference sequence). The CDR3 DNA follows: TGTGCCAGCAGCTCTAGCGGGGCGTACAATGAGCAGTTCTTC. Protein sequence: CASSSSGAYNEQFF.

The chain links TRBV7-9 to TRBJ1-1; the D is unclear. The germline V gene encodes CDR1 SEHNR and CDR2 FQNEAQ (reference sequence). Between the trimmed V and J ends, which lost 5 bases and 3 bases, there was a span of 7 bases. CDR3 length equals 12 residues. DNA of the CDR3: TGTGCCAGCAGCACCCGGGACACTGAAGCTTTCTTT. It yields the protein CASSTRDTEAFF.

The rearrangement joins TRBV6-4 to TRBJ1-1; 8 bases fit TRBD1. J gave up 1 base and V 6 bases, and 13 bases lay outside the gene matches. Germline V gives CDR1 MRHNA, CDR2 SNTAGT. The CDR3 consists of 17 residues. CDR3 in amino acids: CASRATGEGEWNTEAFF. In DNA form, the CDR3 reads TGTGCCAGCAGGGCGACAGGGGAGGGGGAATGGAACACTGAAGCTTTCTTT.

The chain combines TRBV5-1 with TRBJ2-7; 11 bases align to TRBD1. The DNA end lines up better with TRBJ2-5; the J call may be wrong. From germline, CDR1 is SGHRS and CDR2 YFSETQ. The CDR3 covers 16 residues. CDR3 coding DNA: TGCGCCAGCAGCTTGGTGGACAGGGGGCGTCTGGAGACCCAGTACTTC. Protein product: CASSLVDRGRLETQYF.

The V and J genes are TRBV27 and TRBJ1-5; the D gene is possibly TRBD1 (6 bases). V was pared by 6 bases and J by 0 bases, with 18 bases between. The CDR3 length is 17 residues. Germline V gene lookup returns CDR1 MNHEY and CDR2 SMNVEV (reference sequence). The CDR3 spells CASRVWGGQYSNQPQHF. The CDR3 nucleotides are TGTGCCAGCAGGGTATGGGGGGGGCAATATAGCAATCAGCCCCAGCATTTT.

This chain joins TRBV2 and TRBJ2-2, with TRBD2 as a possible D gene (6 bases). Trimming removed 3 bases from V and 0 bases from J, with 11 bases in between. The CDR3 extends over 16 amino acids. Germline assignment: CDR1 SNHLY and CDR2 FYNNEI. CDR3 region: CASSEVAATNTGELFF. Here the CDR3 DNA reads TGTGCCAGCAGTGAGGTAGCGGCTACGAACACCGGGGAGCTGTTTTTT. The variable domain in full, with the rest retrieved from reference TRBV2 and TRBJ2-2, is EPEVTQTPSHQVTQMGQEVILRCVPISNHLYFYWYRQILGQKVEFLVSFYNNEISEKSEIFDDQFSVERPDGSNFTLKIRSTKLEDSAMYFCASSEVAATNTGELFFGEGSRLTVL.

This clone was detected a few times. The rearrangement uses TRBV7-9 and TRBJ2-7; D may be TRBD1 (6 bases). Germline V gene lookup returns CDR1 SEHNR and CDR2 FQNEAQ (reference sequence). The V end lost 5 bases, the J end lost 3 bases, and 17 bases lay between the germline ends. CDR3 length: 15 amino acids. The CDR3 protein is CASSTRDIGGYEQYF. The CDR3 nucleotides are TGTGCCAGCAGCACCCGGGACATCGGCGGCTACGAGCAGTACTTC.

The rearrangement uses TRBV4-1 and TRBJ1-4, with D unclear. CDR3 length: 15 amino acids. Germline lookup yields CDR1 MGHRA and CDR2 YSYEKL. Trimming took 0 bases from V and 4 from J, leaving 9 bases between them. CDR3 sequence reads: CASSQDIGINEKLFF. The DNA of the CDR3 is TGCGCCAGCAGCCAAGATATCGGTATTAATGAAAAACTGTTTTTT.

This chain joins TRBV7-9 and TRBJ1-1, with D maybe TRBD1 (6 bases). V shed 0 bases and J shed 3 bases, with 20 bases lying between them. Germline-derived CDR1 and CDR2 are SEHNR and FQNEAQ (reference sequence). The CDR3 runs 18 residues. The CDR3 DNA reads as TGTGCCAGCAGCTTAGCTCATTTAACGGGGGGCTGGTACACTGAAGCTTTCTTT. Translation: CASSLAHLTGGWYTEAFF.

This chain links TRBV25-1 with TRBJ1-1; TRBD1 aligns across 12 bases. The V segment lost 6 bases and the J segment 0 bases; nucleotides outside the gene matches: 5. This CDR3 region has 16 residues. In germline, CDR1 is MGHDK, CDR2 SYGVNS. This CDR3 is CASRLGTGGMNTEAFF. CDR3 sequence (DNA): TGTGCCAGCAGGCTAGGGACAGGGGGCATGAACACTGAAGCTTTCTTT.

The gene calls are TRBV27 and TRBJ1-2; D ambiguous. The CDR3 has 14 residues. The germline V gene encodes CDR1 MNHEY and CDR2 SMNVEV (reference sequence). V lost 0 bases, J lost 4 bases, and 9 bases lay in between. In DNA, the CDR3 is TGTGCCAGCAGTTTATCGAGCCGGGGCTATGGCTACACCTTC. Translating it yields CASSLSSRGYGYTF.

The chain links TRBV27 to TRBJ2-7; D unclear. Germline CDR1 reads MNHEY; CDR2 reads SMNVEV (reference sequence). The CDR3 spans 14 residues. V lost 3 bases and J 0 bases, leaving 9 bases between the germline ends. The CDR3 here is CASSFGTDSYEQYF. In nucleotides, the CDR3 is TGTGCCAGCAGTTTCGGTACAGACTCCTACGAGCAGTACTTC.

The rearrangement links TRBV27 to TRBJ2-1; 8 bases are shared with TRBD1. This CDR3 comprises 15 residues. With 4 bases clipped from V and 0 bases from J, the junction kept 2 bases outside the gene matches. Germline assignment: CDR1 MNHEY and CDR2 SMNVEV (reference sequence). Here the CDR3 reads CASSSTGGSYNEQFF. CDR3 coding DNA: TGTGCCAGCAGTTCAACAGGGGGCTCCTACAATGAGCAGTTCTTC.

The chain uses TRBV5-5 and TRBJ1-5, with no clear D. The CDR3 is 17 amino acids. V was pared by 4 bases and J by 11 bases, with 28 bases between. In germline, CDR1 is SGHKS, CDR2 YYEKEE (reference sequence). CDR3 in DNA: TGTGCCAGCAGCCCCAACGACGAGGGTGCCATCAACATGGCCCAGCATTTT. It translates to CASSPNDEGAINMAQHF.

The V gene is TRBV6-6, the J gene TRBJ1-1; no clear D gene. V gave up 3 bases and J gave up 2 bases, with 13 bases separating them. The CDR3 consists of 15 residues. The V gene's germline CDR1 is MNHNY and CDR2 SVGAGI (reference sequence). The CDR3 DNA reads TGTGCCAGCAGTTATGTCCATACAGCAAACACTGAAGCTTTCTTT. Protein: CASSYVHTANTEAFF.

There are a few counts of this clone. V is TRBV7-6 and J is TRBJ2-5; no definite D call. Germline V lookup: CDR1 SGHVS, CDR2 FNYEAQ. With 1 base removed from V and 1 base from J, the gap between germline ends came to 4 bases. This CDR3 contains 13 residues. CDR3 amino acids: CASSLGPQETQYF. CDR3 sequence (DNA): TGTGCCAGCAGCTTAGGGCCCCAAGAGACCCAGTACTTC.

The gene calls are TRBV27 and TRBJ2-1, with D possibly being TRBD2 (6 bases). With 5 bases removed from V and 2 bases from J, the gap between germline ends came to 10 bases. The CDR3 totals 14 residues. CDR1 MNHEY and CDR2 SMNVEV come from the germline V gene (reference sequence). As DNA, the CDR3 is TGTGCCAGCAGTAAAGCGGGCCCCTACAATGAGCAGTTCTTC. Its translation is CASSKAGPYNEQFF.

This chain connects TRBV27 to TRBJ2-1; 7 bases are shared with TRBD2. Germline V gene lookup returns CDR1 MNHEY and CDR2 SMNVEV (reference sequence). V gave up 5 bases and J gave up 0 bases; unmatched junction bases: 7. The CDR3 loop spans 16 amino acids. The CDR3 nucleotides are TGTGCCAGCAGTCTCGCTAGCGGAGTCTCCTACAATGAGCAGTTCTTC. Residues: CASSLASGVSYNEQFF.

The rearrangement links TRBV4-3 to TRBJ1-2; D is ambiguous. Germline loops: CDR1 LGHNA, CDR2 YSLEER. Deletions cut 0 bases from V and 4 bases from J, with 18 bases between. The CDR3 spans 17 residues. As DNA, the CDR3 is TGCGCCAGCAGCCAAGATTGGCTCGGGGTCTGGGGCTATGGCTACACCTTC. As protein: CASSQDWLGVWGYGYTF.

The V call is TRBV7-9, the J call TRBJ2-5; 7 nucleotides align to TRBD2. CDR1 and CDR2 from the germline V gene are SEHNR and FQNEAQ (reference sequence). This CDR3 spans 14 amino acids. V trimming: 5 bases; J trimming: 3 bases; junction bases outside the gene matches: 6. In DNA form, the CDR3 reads TGTGCCAGCAGCGGTAGCGGGCCCGAAGAGACCCAGTACTTC. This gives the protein CASSGSGPEETQYF.

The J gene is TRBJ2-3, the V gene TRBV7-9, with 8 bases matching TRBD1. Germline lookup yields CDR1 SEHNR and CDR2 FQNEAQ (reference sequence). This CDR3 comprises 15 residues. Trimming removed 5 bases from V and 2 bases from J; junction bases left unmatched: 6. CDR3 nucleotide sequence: TGTGCCAGCAGCCGGACAGGGTTCAACACAGATACGCAGTATTTT. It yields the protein CASSRTGFNTDTQYF.

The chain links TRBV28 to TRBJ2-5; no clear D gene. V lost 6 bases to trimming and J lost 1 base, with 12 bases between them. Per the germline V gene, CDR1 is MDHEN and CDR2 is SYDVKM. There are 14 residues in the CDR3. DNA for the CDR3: TGTGCCAGCAGCGTAGAGGCGGCCCAAGAGACCCAGTACTTC. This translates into CASSVEAAQETQYF.

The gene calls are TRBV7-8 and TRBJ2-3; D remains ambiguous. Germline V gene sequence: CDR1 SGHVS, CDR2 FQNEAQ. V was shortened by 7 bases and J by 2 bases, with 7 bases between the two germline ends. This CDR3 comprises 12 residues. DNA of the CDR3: TGTGCCAGCACCTCCGTCACAGATACGCAGTATTTT. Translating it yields CASTSVTDTQYF.